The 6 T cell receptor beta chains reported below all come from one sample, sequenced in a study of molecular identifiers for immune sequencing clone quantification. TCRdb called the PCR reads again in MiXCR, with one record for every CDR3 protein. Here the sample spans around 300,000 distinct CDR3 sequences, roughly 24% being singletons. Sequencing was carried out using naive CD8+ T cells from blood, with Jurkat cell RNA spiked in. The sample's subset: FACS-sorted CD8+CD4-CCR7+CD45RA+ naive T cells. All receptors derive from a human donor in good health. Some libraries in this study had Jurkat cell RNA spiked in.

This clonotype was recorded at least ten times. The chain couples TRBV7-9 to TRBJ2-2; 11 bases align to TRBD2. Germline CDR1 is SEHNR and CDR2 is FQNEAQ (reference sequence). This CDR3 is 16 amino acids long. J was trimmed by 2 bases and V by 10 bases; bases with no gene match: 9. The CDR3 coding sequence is TGTGCCACCTCACCGGGACTAGCGGAAAACACCGGGGAGCTGTTTTTT. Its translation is CATSPGLAENTGELFF.

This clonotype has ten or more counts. The CDR3 DNA follows: TGTGCCAGCAGTCAAAGAGGAAGTCTTCCCATATATTTT. This translates into CASSQRGSLPIYF. The V gene is TRBV6-6, the J gene TRBJ1-3; no firm D call. Trimming shortened V by 5 bases and J by 11 bases, and 16 bases separated the two germline ends. The germline V gene has CDR1 MNHNY and CDR2 SVGAGI (reference sequence). The CDR3 spans 13 residues.

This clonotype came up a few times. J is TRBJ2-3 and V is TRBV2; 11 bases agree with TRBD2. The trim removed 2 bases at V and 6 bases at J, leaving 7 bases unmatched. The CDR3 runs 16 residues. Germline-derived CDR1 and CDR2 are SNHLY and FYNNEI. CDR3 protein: CASSERLAGGGDTQYF. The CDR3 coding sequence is TGTGCCAGCAGTGAAAGGCTAGCGGGAGGCGGGGATACGCAGTATTTT.

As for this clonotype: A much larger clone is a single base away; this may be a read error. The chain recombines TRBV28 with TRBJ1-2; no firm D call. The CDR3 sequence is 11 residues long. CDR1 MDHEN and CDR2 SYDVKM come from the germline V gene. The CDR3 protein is CASSFPYSYTF. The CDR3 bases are TGTGCCAGCAGTTTCCCCTATAGCTACACCTTC.

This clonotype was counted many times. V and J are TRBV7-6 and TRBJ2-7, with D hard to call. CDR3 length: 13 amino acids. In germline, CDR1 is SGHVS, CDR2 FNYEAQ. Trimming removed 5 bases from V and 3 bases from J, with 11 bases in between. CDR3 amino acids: CASSQSEYYEQYF. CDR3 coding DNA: TGTGCCAGCAGCCAATCAGAGTACTACGAGCAGTACTTC. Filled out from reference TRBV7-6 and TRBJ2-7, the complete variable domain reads GAGVSQSPRYKVTKRGQDVALRCDPISGHVSLYWYRQALGQGPEFLTYFNYEAQQDKSGLPNDRFSAERPEGSISTLTIQRTEQRDSAMYRCASSQSEYYEQYFGPGTRLTVT.

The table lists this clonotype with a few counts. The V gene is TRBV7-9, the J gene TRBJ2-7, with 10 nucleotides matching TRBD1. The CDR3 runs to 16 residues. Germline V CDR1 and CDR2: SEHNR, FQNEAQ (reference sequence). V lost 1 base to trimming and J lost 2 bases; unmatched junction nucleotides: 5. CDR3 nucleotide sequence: TGTGCCAGCAGCTTAGGGTCGGGACAGGGGACCTACGAGCAGTACTTC. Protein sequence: CASSLGSGQGTYEQYF.